This TCR beta chain appears in the sequencing data of a study of cytomegalovirus exposure and HLA in healthy donors. Deletions cut 1 base from V and 2 bases from J, with 12 bases between. The CDR3 spans 15 residues. Per the germline V gene, CDR1 is LNHDA and CDR2 is SQIVND (reference sequence). Primers: 60 Vbeta forward and 13 Jbeta reverse. Assay: immunoSEQ multiplex PCR; the TCRdb copy retains only in-frame clones and omits some. The sample lists around 140,000 clones, approximately 80% occurring once. The J gene is TRBJ2-7, the V gene TRBV19; weak D call: TRBD1 (6 bases). The receptor was isolated from a young woman in good health and CMV-seronegative. Sequencing was done on a sample of PBMCs. The CDR3 nucleotides are TGTGCCAGTAGTATAGCCCTCAGGGGCCCCTACGAGCAGTACTTC. This gives the protein CASSIALRGPYEQYF.